This paragraph covers one T cell receptor (beta chain) sequence. The target antigen is unknown. The J segment lost 7 bases and the V segment lost 1 base, leaving 3 bases of the junction unmatched. Germline values: CDR1 LNHNV, CDR2 YYDKDF (reference sequence). This CDR3 contains 15 residues. A multiplex PCR was run with 60 Vbeta primers and 13 Jbeta primers. The repertoire was sequenced with immunoSEQ multiplex PCR; TCRdb's copy has only in-frame clones and lacks some. Here the sample spans around 94,000 clones, around 84% being singletons. Whether this donor was CMV seropositive was not recorded. The data belong to a study of cytomegalovirus exposure and HLA in healthy donors. Study-level findings and limits: At a 0.05 false discovery rate, a later analysis found over 15,000 TCR beta sequences to be associated with HLA alleles. A later analysis by the authors found several of the most significant clusters apparently linked to common viral pathogens.

The clonotype was recovered from a human donor in good health. The sequenced material came from PBMCs. This rearrangement joins TRBV15 to TRBJ1-6; 8 positions agree with TRBD1. The DNA of the CDR3 is TGTGCCACCAGCAGAGCAAGGGACAGGAATTCACCCCTCCACTTT. This translates into CATSRARDRNSPLHF. Using reference TRBV15 and TRBJ1-6 for the parts outside the CDR3, the full variable domain is DAMVIQNPRYQVTQFGKPVTLSCSQTLNHNVMYWYQQKSSQAPKLLFHYYDKDFNNEADTPDNFQSRRPNTSFCFLDIRSPGLGDTAMYLCATSRARDRNSPLHFGNGTRLTVT.